One sample yielded the 26 T cell receptor beta chains listed below, sequenced in a study of CD8 T cells in cerebrospinal fluid in Alzheimer's disease. After re-calling the 10x single-cell sequencing reads, TCRdb lists one entry per CDR3 protein, DNA absent. The listing contains roughly 1,700 distinct CDR3 sequences. Sequencing used cerebrospinal fluid. The source of these receptors is a human donor with mild cognitive impairment.

This clonotype is called medium-sized based on its frequency. This rearrangement joins TRBV9 to TRBJ2-3. The V gene's germline CDR1 is SGDLS and CDR2 YYNGEE. CDR3 length equals 13 residues. Here the CDR3 reads CASSASLGDTQYF.

This clonotype is deemed medium-sized by its frequency. The rearrangement uses TRBV15 and TRBJ2-7; TCRdb gives TRBD1 as the D gene, but with no DNA this cannot be confirmed. Per germline, CDR1 LNHNV and CDR2 YYDKDF (reference sequence). The CDR3 length is 12 residues. The CDR3 loop reads CATSQDSYEQYF. Supplemented by reference TRBV15 and TRBJ2-7, the full variable domain reads DAMVIQNPRYQVTQFGKPVTLSCSQTLNHNVMYWYQQKSSQAPKLLFHYYDKDFNNEADTPDNFQSRRPNTSFCFLDIRSPGLGDTAMYLCATSQDSYEQYFGPGTRLTVT.

Judged by frequency, this clonotype is large (0.1 to 1%). J is TRBJ2-2 and V is TRBV24-1. CDR3 size: 14 residues. Germline-derived CDR1 and CDR2 are KGHDR and SFDVKD. The CDR3 is CATSDRRNTGELFF.

This clonotype is called medium-sized (0.01 to 0.1%) based on its frequency. The chain employs TRBV12-3 or TRBV12-4 and TRBJ1-5. The CDR3 runs to 13 residues. This CDR3 is CASSLKGFHPQHF.

This clonotype is identified as medium-sized from frequency. The V and J genes are TRBV7-9 and TRBJ2-2; the D call from TCRdb, TRBD1, cannot be confirmed without DNA. Germline CDR1 is SEHNR and CDR2 is FQNEAQ (reference sequence). The CDR3 has 16 amino acids. The CDR3 loop is CASSFSGQGPTGELFF.

This clonotype is called medium-sized based on its frequency. The chain links TRBV9 to TRBJ1-2; the D gene TCRdb calls, TRBD1, cannot be checked with no DNA. CDR1 and CDR2 from the germline V gene are SGDLS and YYNGEE. The CDR3 is made up of 14 amino acids. The CDR3 sequence: CASSADPESYGYTF.

By frequency, this clonotype is medium-sized. The chain recombines TRBV20-1 with TRBJ1-1. This CDR3 spans 13 amino acids. Germline V gene lookup returns CDR1 DFQATT and CDR2 SNEGSKA (reference sequence). This chain's CDR3 is CSASHSSSRGAFF.

This clonotype is classed as medium-sized by frequency. The chain recombines TRBV9 with TRBJ2-2; the D call of TRBD2 rests on TCRdb alone, since no DNA is present to check it. The CDR3 length is 15 residues. The germline V gene encodes CDR1 SGDLS and CDR2 YYNGEE. This CDR3 is CASSEGRRIRGELFF. Based on the CDR3 plus reference TRBV9 and TRBJ2-2, the full variable domain is DSGVTQTPKHLITATGQRVTLRCSPRSGDLSVYWYQQSLDQGLQFLIQYYNGEERAKGNILERFSAQQFPDLHSELNLSSLELGDSALYFCASSEGRRIRGELFFGEGSRLTVL.

This clonotype is deemed medium-sized by its frequency. This chain joins TRBV20-1 and TRBJ2-3; checking the TCRdb D call of TRBD1 is not possible without DNA. Per germline, CDR1 DFQATT and CDR2 SNEGSKA (reference sequence). The length of the CDR3 is 14 residues. CDR3: CSAQKEPHTDTQYF.

This clonotype registers medium-sized by frequency. The V call is TRBV6-2 or TRBV6-3, the J call TRBJ2-7; there is no DNA to check the TCRdb D call of TRBD1. Germline-derived CDR1 and CDR2 are MNHEY and SVGEGT. The CDR3 covers 15 residues. The CDR3 sequence: CASRKTDPVQGEQYF.

Measured by frequency, this clonotype is large. The chain combines TRBV5-1 with TRBJ2-7; TCRdb outputs TRBD2, but without DNA this stays unchecked. Per germline, CDR1 SGHRS and CDR2 YFSETQ. The CDR3 has 14 amino acids. The CDR3 reads CASSPAGTSGEQYF.

By frequency, this clonotype is medium-sized. The chain has TRBV27 and TRBJ1-3. This CDR3 has 16 amino acids. Germline CDR1 is MNHEY and CDR2 is SMNVEV (reference sequence). CDR3: CASSLDGPFSGNTIYF.

According to its frequency, this clonotype is medium-sized. V is TRBV28 and J is TRBJ1-1. CDR1 and CDR2 (germline): MDHEN, SYDVKM. The CDR3 is 15 amino acids. CDR3 in amino acids: CASRSGGQMNTEAFF.

This clonotype is deemed medium-sized (0.01 to 0.1%) by its frequency. This chain joins TRBV20-1 and TRBJ2-5. Germline assignment: CDR1 DFQATT and CDR2 SNEGSKA (reference sequence). The CDR3 is made up of 13 amino acids. This CDR3 reads CSAYRTDQETQYF.

This clonotype counts as medium-sized by frequency. This rearrangement joins TRBV5-4 to TRBJ2-7; there is no DNA to check the TCRdb D call of TRBD1. CDR3 size: 13 residues. Germline lookup yields CDR1 SGHNT and CDR2 YYREEE (reference sequence). The CDR3: CASSVPSGAEQYF.

This clonotype is called medium-sized based on its frequency. The chain joins TRBV2 to TRBJ2-1; there is no DNA to check the TCRdb D call of TRBD1. Germline V lookup: CDR1 SNHLY, CDR2 FYNNEI. CDR3 length: 13 residues. The CDR3 sequence: CASTTGFYNEQFF.

Measured by frequency, this clonotype is medium-sized. This chain links TRBV20-1 with TRBJ2-6; TCRdb proposes TRBD2, but this gene call is untestable without DNA. Germline loops: CDR1 DFQATT, CDR2 SNEGSKA (reference sequence). The CDR3 has 15 amino acids. This CDR3 is CSAPGLLSGANVLTF.

By frequency, this clonotype registers medium-sized. The V and J genes are TRBV28 and TRBJ1-2; absent DNA, TCRdb's TRBD1 call cannot be checked. Germline V gene data show CDR1 as MDHEN and CDR2 as SYDVKM. The CDR3 runs 11 residues. CDR3 protein: CASQGRRGYTF.

The chain employs TRBV6-1 and TRBJ2-2. Germline V CDR1 and CDR2: MNHNS, SASEGT. This CDR3 has 12 residues. The CDR3 spells CASRILAGELFF.

By frequency, this clonotype is medium-sized. The chain links TRBV6-1 to TRBJ1-5. Germline V gene data show CDR1 as MNHNS and CDR2 as SASEGT. There are 14 residues in the CDR3. The CDR3 here is CASIMDRYNQPQHF.

The chain is built from TRBV19 and TRBJ2-3; TCRdb lists TRBD1, though no DNA is available to test this call. Germline values: CDR1 LNHDA, CDR2 SQIVND (reference sequence). CDR3 length: 16 amino acids. CDR3 in amino acids: CASSVQGAPSTDTQYF.

The rearrangement joins TRBV7-2 to TRBJ1-1; the TCRdb call, TRBD1, lacks DNA for checking. The CDR3 spans 16 residues. The germline V gene has CDR1 SGHTA and CDR2 FQGNSA. CDR3 amino acids: CASSLESQGGNTEAFF.

By frequency, this clonotype is medium-sized. The chain uses TRBV20-1 and TRBJ1-3; no DNA is available, so the TRBD1 call from TCRdb remains unchecked. In germline, CDR1 is DFQATT, CDR2 SNEGSKA (reference sequence). The CDR3 runs 15 residues. The CDR3 protein is CSASGVGQGANTIYF.

Its frequency marks this clonotype as medium-sized. This chain links TRBV2 with TRBJ1-4; as DNA is missing, the TRBD1 call by TCRdb cannot be tested. Germline V gene sequence: CDR1 SNHLY, CDR2 FYNNEI. This CDR3 has 14 residues. The CDR3 spells CASNKDTLNEKLFF. Based on the CDR3 plus reference TRBV2 and TRBJ1-4, the full variable domain is EPEVTQTPSHQVTQMGQEVILRCVPISNHLYFYWYRQILGQKVEFLVSFYNNEISEKSEIFDDQFSVERPDGSNFTLKIRSTKLEDSAMYFCASNKDTLNEKLFFGSGTQLSVL.

This clonotype shows up as medium-sized by frequency. V is TRBV6-6 and J is TRBJ1-2; TCRdb names TRBD1, which stays unverified in the absence of DNA. The CDR3 is 14 residues long. Per germline, CDR1 MNHNY and CDR2 SVGAGI (reference sequence). This chain's CDR3 is CASRGQGALYGYTF.

This clonotype registers medium-sized (0.01 to 0.1%) by frequency. This chain's CDR3 is CASSLWTGLATNEKLFF. The chain recombines TRBV28 with TRBJ1-4. Germline lookup yields CDR1 MDHEN and CDR2 SYDVKM. This CDR3 region has 17 residues.